This TCR beta chain emerged from a study of cytomegalovirus exposure and HLA in healthy donors. Concerning this clone: Antigen: not known.

Study-level findings and limits: A later analysis reportedly found fewer N-insertions in an Asian-associated ancestry cluster than the approximately 670-donor mean. In a later analysis, HLA-associated beta chains showed higher expansion and lower generation probabilities than comparable chains. Three chains linked to CMV were shown in vitro to be specific for CMV antigens. It was 150 to 200 TCR beta chains that were listed as cytomegalovirus-associated.

The PCR ran on 60 Vbeta and 13 Jbeta primers. Profiled with immunoSEQ multiplex PCR; TCRdb holds only in-frame clones, not every one. Across more than 100,000 clones, the top ten clones capture 3.6% of the sample. The J segment lost 2 bases and the V segment lost 2 bases, leaving 5 bases of the junction unmatched. The CDR3 sequence is 15 residues long. Per the germline V gene, CDR1 is MGHRA and CDR2 is YSYEKL. The sample taken for sequencing was PBMCs. The clonotype comes from a man younger than 35 in good health and CMV-seronegative. The V call is TRBV4-1, the J call TRBJ1-2, with TRBD1 matching 7 bases. DNA for the CDR3: TGCGCCAGCAGCCAACCGCGACAGGGCAACTATGGCTACACCTTC. Translation gives CASSQPRQGNYGYTF.